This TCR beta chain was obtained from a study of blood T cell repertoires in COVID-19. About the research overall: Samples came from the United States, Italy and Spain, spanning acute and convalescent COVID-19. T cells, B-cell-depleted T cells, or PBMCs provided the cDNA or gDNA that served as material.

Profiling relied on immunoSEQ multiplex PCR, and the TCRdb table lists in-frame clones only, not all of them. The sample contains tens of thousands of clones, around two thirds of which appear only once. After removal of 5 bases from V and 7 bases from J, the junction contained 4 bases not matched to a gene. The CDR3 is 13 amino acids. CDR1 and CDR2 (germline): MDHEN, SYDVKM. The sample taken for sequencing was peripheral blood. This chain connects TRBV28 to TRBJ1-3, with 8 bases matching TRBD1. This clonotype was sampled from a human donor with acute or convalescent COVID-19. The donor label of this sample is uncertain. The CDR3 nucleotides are TGTGCCAGCAGTCTGTCAGGGGGCAACACCATATATTTT. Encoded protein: CASSLSGGNTIYF.